This TCR beta chain emerged from a study of T cells in Graves' hyperthyroidism and ophthalmopathy (dated by TCRdb to between 2019 and 2020). Background on the whole study: Peripheral blood was collected at initial diagnosis, before any treatment. An independent validation cohort of about 19 hyperthyroidism patients and 17 patients who later progressed to ophthalmopathy tested prospective prediction of ophthalmopathy. After blood sampling, hyperthyroidism patients were treated with methimazole at a starting dose of 30 mg daily, and ophthalmopathy patients were treated with high-dose intravenous methylprednisolone. According to the paper, TCR Vbeta CDR3 sequencing was carried out on 135 peripheral blood samples, which came from approximately 43 ophthalmopathy, approximately 78 hyperthyroidism and roughly 17 progressor patients. The approximately 90 discovery patients were randomly split 7:3 into training and test sets. In addition, the study compared T-cell repertoires in thyroid tissue and in blood from about 6 Graves' hyperthyroidism patients. TCR V-J signatures able to tell the groups apart were searched for in a discovery cohort of some 100 patients, of whom over 40 had Graves' ophthalmopathy and 57 had stable Graves' hyperthyroidism. The investigation overall reported the following: Ophthalmopathy was separated from stable hyperthyroidism by a 13 V-J signature model, with 85% to 90% sensitivity and approximately 81% specificity obtained in cross-validation and 80%/75% obtained in testing. Blood samples also contained most of the expanded thyroid clonotypes (frequency above 0.001), which suggests that blood repertoires may reflect thyroid immune responses. In validation, the model predicted progression to ophthalmopathy with just under 71% sensitivity and 72% to 85% specificity, a median of roughly seven months before onset. Sample size was not statistically predetermined, and investigators were not blinded to group allocation.

This clonotype was recorded a few times. There is no known antigen for this receptor. Per-base qualities were not stored, and no clone one base away is much larger. CDR1 and CDR2, per the germline V gene, are SGHDT and YYEEEE. Trimming costs V 0 bases and J 8 bases, and their ends lie 9 bases apart. The CDR3 spans 13 residues, from the cysteine through the phenylalanine. Kept here is only the CDR3 DNA, which spans 39 bases and is read in frame from base 1. Hyperthyroidism patients were aged 18 to 65 years and newly diagnosed, with disease duration of less than 2 months. Any patient with an uncontrolled infection, another autoimmune disease, pregnancy or lactation was excluded. Diagnoses relied on clinical symptoms, serum thyroxine and TRAb, thyroid ultrasound and orbital computed tomography. For progressor patients, blood was drawn at the first diagnosis of hyperthyroidism, before any ophthalmopathy symptoms had appeared. PBMCs were isolated from more than 9 ml of fresh peripheral blood by Ficoll-Paque density gradient centrifugation. Progressor patients were initially diagnosed with Graves' hyperthyroidism and developed ophthalmopathy during follow-up. Trizol reagent was used to extract total RNA, and RNA quality was then checked on an Agilent 2100 Bioanalyzer.

TCR beta CDR3 regions were amplified from RNA transcripts. The TCR CDR3 was subjected to a first round of RT-PCR using the HTBI primer set and the Qiagen OneStep RT-PCR kit. Libraries were constructed in a second round of multiplex PCR, after which size selection and purification were performed. The libraries were sequenced on an Illumina HiSeq2000 using paired-end 100 bp reads. On the study's bioinformatics: SOAPnuke was used to process the raw data, throwing out any read that contained adapters or uncalled bases, had a mean Phred below 15, or lacked an exact constant-primer or identifier match. High-quality paired reads were merged using COPE v1.2.5, and each unique nucleotide sequence was defined as a clonotype. MiTCR v1.1 was used to align clonotypes to the IMGT TRBV, TRBD and TRBJ reference segments. Only V-J combinations with frequency above 0.0001, covering 99% to 99.2% of repertoires, were analysed. A TCS score was defined as the ratio of F50 (clonal expansion) to E x V (chaos), with BLOSUM62-based TCRdist applied between CDR3 peptides within each V-J. Welch's t-statistics and random forest reduced 514 V-J features to 10 to 15, which were used in a naive Bayes classifier (R e1071). TCRdb redid the processing of the public reads, applying fastp at Q25 and MiXCR, and retained in-frame beta chains. Under each unique CDR3 protein, matching rows form one entry showing the most common genes and DNA. Clone size and V and J calls follow TCRdb, not the original study. Across this sample there are about 290,000 distinct CDR3 sequences, with 13% seen only once. Clones ranked in the top ten supply around 7.9% of the sample.

This TCR was recovered from a woman aged 30 to 39 with Graves' hyperthyroidism that later progressed to Graves' ophthalmopathy. The V and J genes are TRBV5-6 and TRBJ1-3, with the identity of the D gene unclear. Sequencing used blood. The encoded CDR3 is CASSLVTSDTIYF. The DNA reads TGTGCCAGCAGCTTGGTGACCTCTGACACCATATATTTT.